The 2 T cell receptor beta chains below come from one sample, sequenced in a study of blood T cell repertoires in COVID-19. This table comes from immunoSEQ multiplex PCR, and its TCRdb copy is limited to in-frame clones, with some not included. The repertoire consists of hundreds of thousands of clones, with roughly 89% occurring once and the leading ten covering 0.75% to 0.85%. Material for sequencing was peripheral blood. The origin of the receptors is a man between 18 and 29 years old with COVID-19, enrolled during active disease.

The gene calls are TRBV19 and TRBJ2-2, with 14 bases fitting TRBD2. The V gene end was trimmed by 8 bases and the J gene end by 6 bases; junction bases not matched to a gene: 2. Germline V lookup: CDR1 LNHDA, CDR2 SQIVND (reference sequence). This CDR3 is 14 amino acids long. CDR3 DNA sequence: TGTGCCAGTGCGGGACTAGCGGGAGCCGGGGAGCTGTTTTTT. This codes for CASAGLAGAGELFF.

This clone was counted ten times or more. The V and J genes are TRBV2 and TRBJ1-2, with 7 bases that match TRBD1. V was clipped by 4 bases and J by 8 bases; unmatched bases: 7. Per the germline V gene, CDR1 is SNHLY and CDR2 is FYNNEI. The CDR3 covers 13 residues. The chain's CDR3 is CASSAQGRQGYTF. CDR3 nucleotides: TGTGCCAGCAGTGCACAGGGGCGACAAGGCTACACCTTC.